The 4 T cell receptor beta chains presented below share a single source sample, sequenced in a study of T cell changes during pregnancy in multiple sclerosis (dated by TCRdb to about 2019). Libraries were built with the immunoSEQ multiplex PCR assay. In its TCRdb copy, this immuneACCESS table keeps in-frame sequences only and misses some clones. Where compared with another copy, unresolved V genes explain less than half of these, and the others have no known cause. This sample comprises 70,000 to 100,000 clones, just over 90% of them detected only once. The top ten hold less than 1.5% of the sample. This specimen was peripheral blood, taken in the third trimester of pregnancy. The source of these receptors is a female donor in good health, enrolled as a control in a pregnancy study.

V gene TRBV28 combines with J gene TRBJ2-7, with 8 bases that match TRBD1. Germline V lookup: CDR1 MDHEN, CDR2 SYDVKM. V was clipped by 5 bases and J by 5 bases; unmatched bases: 11. CDR3 length equals 15 residues. The CDR3 bases are TGTGCCAGCAGTGTGTCCGGGACAGGAGCCCACGAGCAGTACTTC. Protein sequence: CASSVSGTGAHEQYF. The complete variable domain, with remaining parts taken from reference TRBV28 and TRBJ2-7, reads DVKVTQSSRYLVKRTGEKVFLECVQDMDHENMFWYRQDPGLGLRLIYFSYDVKMKEKGDIPEGYSVSREKKERFSLILESASTNQTSMYLCASSVSGTGAHEQYFGPGTRLTVT.

V is TRBV30 and J is TRBJ1-4; D remains ambiguous. Trimming took off 0 bases at V and 3 bases at J, with 11 bases between the two ends. This CDR3 region has 15 residues. The germline CDR1 and CDR2 sequences are GTSNPN and SVGIG (reference sequence). CDR3 sequence (DNA): TGTGCCTGGAGTGTGTCGGGGTTGGCTAATGAAAAACTGTTTTTT. As protein: CAWSVSGLANEKLFF.

V and J are TRBV28 and TRBJ2-5; 11 nucleotides align to TRBD2. J lost 4 bases, V lost 8 bases, and 3 bases had no gene match. Germline V gene data show CDR1 as MDHEN and CDR2 as SYDVKM. This CDR3 is built from 13 residues. The CDR3 DNA reads as TGTGCCAGCCAAGGACTAGCGGGAGAGACCCAGTACTTC. Its protein product is CASQGLAGETQYF. Using reference TRBV28 and TRBJ2-5 for the parts outside the CDR3, the full variable domain is DVKVTQSSRYLVKRTGEKVFLECVQDMDHENMFWYRQDPGLGLRLIYFSYDVKMKEKGDIPEGYSVSREKKERFSLILESASTNQTSMYLCASQGLAGETQYFGPGTRLLVL.

This chain links TRBV27 with TRBJ2-3; 10 nucleotides align to TRBD2. Germline values: CDR1 MNHEY, CDR2 SMNVEV (reference sequence). The CDR3 is made up of 15 amino acids. V lost 2 bases and J lost 4; bases outside the gene matches: 3. CDR3 residues: CASSLNSGRPDTQYF. Here the CDR3 DNA reads TGTGCCAGCAGTTTAAATAGCGGGAGGCCAGATACGCAGTATTTT.